Included here is one T cell receptor (beta chain) sequence, with context. The antigen is not known. The CDR3 extends over 15 amino acids. V shed 6 bases, J shed 1 base, and the junction held 8 bases outside the gene matches. In germline, CDR1 is SNHLY, CDR2 FYNNEI. The record originates from a study of early T cells in non-severe SARS-CoV-2 infection. For the study at large: The input, bulk RNA from unsorted whole blood, was sequenced, and chains were unpaired.

The library protocol tagged individual cDNA molecules with unique molecular identifiers. TCRdb re-analysed the 5' RACE reads in MiXCR, keeping a single row per CDR3 protein. The sample includes roughly 75,000 distinct CDR3 sequences, approximately 10% of them seen just once. Findings of the study overall: Anti-spike CD8 responses were favored in VDJdb matching, and private and CD4 specificities were missed.

The sample comprised whole blood. This receptor was obtained from an adult who was a healthcare worker with PCR-confirmed SARS-CoV-2 infection or an uninfected control (not recorded which). The chain couples TRBV2 to TRBJ2-5; 7 nucleotides align to TRBD1. The CDR3 DNA reads TGTGCCAGCAGCAAGAACAGACAGGGCCAAGAGACCCAGTACTTC. Amino acids: CASSKNRQGQETQYF.